Included here is one T cell receptor (beta chain) sequence, with context. Its target antigen remains unknown. No base quality values were provided; no much bigger clone lies one nucleotide off. The source of the sample is a study of T cell responses to AZD1222 COVID-19 vaccine (dated by TCRdb to 2020 to 2022). As for the study more broadly: TCR sequencing covered some 240 trial participants: roughly 200 given two doses of AZD1222 and 26 given two doses of MenACWY control vaccine. Trial participants were enrolled by age into 18-55, 56-69 and 70-plus year subgroups, with roughly 160, 29 and 62 TCR-sequenced participants respectively. The paper's findings and limits, for the study overall: Epitopes outside the regions mutated in the B.1.351 and B.1.1.7 variants were reportedly recognized by nearly half of the unique spike-specific TCRs. No day 14 peak-response samples were available, so repertoires were characterized only after the peak T cell response. The vaccine-associated CD4 TCRs covered the entire spike protein, and the dominant responses fell in regions 160-218 and 743-854. The 56-69-year group was small, and its depth increase did not reach significance, likely because of low power. Participants were mostly white British and included more females than males, and it was suggested by the authors that clonal diversity may have been underestimated. After two AZD1222 doses, spike-specific TCR breadth and depth were significantly higher than at day 0 and than in MenACWY recipients. Conclusions about previously exposed vaccinees are limited, since just six or seven AZD1222 recipients were seropositive for SARS-CoV-2 at baseline.

The CDR3 regions of human TCRbeta chains were subjected to immunosequencing. The authors' analysis ran thus. TCRs in the repertoires were compared against a reference library of SARS-CoV-2-specific TCRs that had been generated with the MIRA antigen-specificity platform. Breadth was defined as the fraction of unique TCRs that were SARS-CoV-2-associated, and depth was defined as the fraction of total T cells that were SARS-CoV-2-associated. Using the MIRA data, each spike-specific TCR was mapped to the spike region that the TCR reacts to and placed in a CD4 or CD8 class. Log10-transformed breadth and depth values were compared by one-way ANOVA with Sidak's multiple comparisons tests. TCRdb provides this immuneACCESS table in a form limited to in-frame rearrangements. Some clones are lacking; in checked studies, under half of them reflect an unresolved V gene, and why the rest are absent is not known. From that table come the V and J calls and clone size; the DNA was used to work out D and trimming. The sample includes about 120,000 clones, with approximately 90% observed a single time. Together, the top ten hold 4% to 5% of the sample.

This sample's time point label indicates: about 28 days (+/-7) after the second vaccine dose. The treatment or condition label on this specimen signifies: meningococcal conjugate vaccine given as trial control. Samples from vaccinated people were obtained from the UK trials COV001 and COV002, which included a single-blind randomized controlled phase 2/3 trial of AZD1222 (ChAdOx1 nCoV-19) in healthy adults. For TCRbeta chain sequencing, PBMC samples were collected from trial participants at day 0 and at day 28 after the second dose. Counted from cysteine to phenylalanine, this CDR3 has 13 amino acids. The CDR3 DNA has 39 bases and is translated from base 1. V loses 5 bases at its end and J loses 1 base; junction bases beyond the gene matches: 1.

The origin of this receptor is an adult who received the MenACWY meningococcal vaccine as a control. Sequenced here: peripheral blood, sampled 28 days after the second dose of the MenACWY control vaccine. The sequence joins TRBV12-3 or TRBV12-4 to TRBJ1-1; 7 nucleotides in the junction match TRBD1. The CDR3 corresponds to CASSGTANTEAFF. The DNA sequence is as follows: TGTGCCAGCAGTGGGACAGCGAACACTGAAGCTTTCTTT.